This TCR beta chain comes out of a study of blood T cell repertoires in COVID-19. Study summary: There were acute and convalescent COVID-19 samples, and they came from the United States, Italy and Spain. T cells, B-cell-depleted T cells, or PBMCs provided the cDNA or gDNA that served as material.

This clone came up once. V lost 4 bases, J lost 2 bases, and 7 bases stayed unmatched. The CDR3 is made up of 15 amino acids. Germline-derived CDR1 and CDR2 are SGHRS and YFSETQ. Authors' processing steps: How many nucleated cells were present was estimated from reference gene primer amplification. Here immunoSEQ multiplex PCR was the method, and the copy in TCRdb shows in-frame clones only, minus some. V and J calls and clone size are as listed in that table; D and trimming were resolved from the DNA. Of 120,000 to 150,000 clones in the sample, roughly nine tenths were seen once. The sequenced sample was peripheral blood. The clonotype originates from a human donor in a cohort sampled during active COVID-19. The gene calls are TRBV5-1 and TRBJ2-3, with 7 nucleotides matching TRBD2. The DNA for the CDR3 is TGCGCCAGCAGCGCCTACGGGGGGAACACAGATACGCAGTATTTT. It translates to CASSAYGGNTDTQYF. Variable domain in full (rest from reference TRBV5-1 and TRBJ2-3): KAGVTQTPRYLIKTRGQQVTLSCSPISGHRSVSWYQQTPGQGLQFLFEYFSETQRNKGNFPGRFSGRQFSNSRSEMNVSTLELGDSALYLCASSAYGGNTDTQYFGPGTRLTVL.